Below, 14 T cell receptor beta chains from the same sample are listed, as sequenced in a study of blood T cell repertoires in COVID-19. Some clones are missing from TCRdb's copy, which holds only in-frame ones; the method was immunoSEQ multiplex PCR. This table has 200,000 to 250,000 clones, around four fifths appearing once. Sequenced: peripheral blood. Receptor source: a woman aged 60-75 years with active or convalescent COVID-19.

This chain joins TRBV24-1 and TRBJ1-5; possible D gene TRBD1, 5 bases. The CDR3 is made up of 15 amino acids. V lost 2 bases to trimming and J lost 2 bases, with 9 bases between them. The germline CDR1 and CDR2 sequences are KGHDR and SFDVKD. The CDR3 loop is CATSDYGAGNQPQHF. In DNA form, the CDR3 reads TGTGCCACCAGTGATTATGGGGCAGGCAATCAGCCCCAGCATTTT.

The V call is TRBV7-9, the J call TRBJ1-1; maybe TRBD1 (6 bases). Trimming shortened V by 1 base and J by 0 bases, and 12 bases separated the two germline ends. This CDR3 contains 16 residues. CDR1 and CDR2 (germline): SEHNR, FQNEAQ (reference sequence). This CDR3 reads CASSLGTGPMNTEAFF. Here the CDR3 DNA reads TGTGCCAGCAGCTTAGGAACAGGGCCCATGAACACTGAAGCTTTCTTT.

The chain links TRBV7-9 to TRBJ2-5, with TRBD2 matching 7 bases. With V trimmed by 1 base and J by 3 bases, 5 bases remained unmatched. This CDR3 region has 15 residues. Germline CDR1 reads SEHNR; CDR2 reads FQNEAQ (reference sequence). CDR3 nucleotide sequence: TGTGCCAGCAGCTTAGGTTATGCGGGAGAAGAGACCCAGTACTTC. This gives the protein CASSLGYAGEETQYF.

The CDR3 protein is CASSLAGGLNEKLFF. DNA for the CDR3: TGTGCCAGCAGCTTAGCAGGGGGCCTGAATGAAAAACTGTTTTTT. The rearrangement links TRBV7-2 to TRBJ1-4; 7 bases map to TRBD1. V dropped 0 bases and J dropped 5; count of bases not matched to a gene: 3. Germline CDR1 is SGHTA and CDR2 is FQGNSA. This CDR3 has 15 amino acids.

The chain couples TRBV27 to TRBJ1-1; D gene uncertain. Germline CDR1 and CDR2: MNHEY and SMNVEV (reference sequence). The CDR3 runs 13 residues. Between the trimmed V and J ends, which lost 2 bases and 1 base, there was a span of 5 bases. The CDR3 DNA follows: TGTGCCAGCAGTTTAGGCCCGAACACTGAAGCTTTCTTT. Protein: CASSLGPNTEAFF.

This chain joins TRBV19 and TRBJ1-5; the match to TRBD1 covers 7 bases. CDR1 is LNHDA and CDR2 is SQIVND in the germline V gene (reference sequence). Trimming at V came to 5 bases and at J to 2 bases, leaving 6 bases not matched to a gene. The CDR3 covers 15 residues. CDR3 protein: CASSRDRDGNQPQHF. The CDR3 bases are TGTGCCAGTAGTCGTGACAGGGACGGCAATCAGCCCCAGCATTTT.

The V and J genes are TRBV9 and TRBJ2-5; D may be TRBD1 (6 bases). Germline CDR1 SGDLS, CDR2 YYNGEE. The CDR3 has 15 residues. Deletions cut 0 bases from V and 0 bases from J, with 9 bases between. CDR3 loop: CASSVAPGDQETQYF. The CDR3 DNA sequence: TGTGCCAGCAGCGTAGCCCCAGGGGACCAAGAGACCCAGTACTTC.

Only a few counts were recorded for this clone. The chain combines TRBV19 with TRBJ2-1, with D maybe TRBD1 (5 bases). The germline V gene has CDR1 LNHDA and CDR2 SQIVND (reference sequence). The CDR3 spans 12 residues. Trimming cost V 6 bases and J 2 bases, with 5 bases left between them. The CDR3: CASRDTYNEQFF. CDR3 sequence (DNA): TGTGCCAGTAGGGACACCTACAATGAGCAGTTCTTC.

V and J are TRBV19 and TRBJ2-7; D may be TRBD1 (7 bases). Looked up from germline, CDR1 is LNHDA and CDR2 is SQIVND (reference sequence). The CDR3 contains 12 residues. Between the trimmed V and J ends, which lost 6 bases and 4 bases, there was a span of 10 bases. The CDR3 nucleotides read TGTGCCAGTAGCCCAGGGGGGTACGAGCAGTACGTC. Its translation: CASSPGGYEQYV.

This chain joins TRBV2 and TRBJ2-3; 10 bases match TRBD2. The V and J ends lost 6 bases and 1 base, in that order; junction bases with no gene match: 4. The CDR3 consists of 15 residues. Germline lookup yields CDR1 SNHLY and CDR2 FYNNEI. The chain's CDR3 is CASRALAGGTDTQYF. The CDR3 DNA reads as TGTGCCAGCAGGGCCCTAGCGGGGGGCACAGATACGCAGTATTTT.

This sequence joins TRBV7-9 and TRBJ2-2; D is perhaps TRBD2 (6 bases). The germline V gene has CDR1 SEHNR and CDR2 FQNEAQ (reference sequence). The CDR3 is made up of 17 amino acids. V was trimmed by 6 bases and J by 2 bases, leaving 19 bases between them. The CDR3 DNA follows: TGTGCCAGCAGTGAGGGTGCAGGGCGGGGAAACACCGGGGAGCTGTTTTTT. Protein sequence: CASSEGAGRGNTGELFF.

This clone was seen once. The chain joins TRBV2 to TRBJ1-2; perhaps TRBD1 as D (6 bases). Germline V lookup: CDR1 SNHLY, CDR2 FYNNEI. V lost 3 bases, J lost 8 bases, and 19 bases lay in between. The CDR3 runs 15 residues. The CDR3 reads CASSDGEGTQGGYTF. CDR3 sequence (DNA): TGTGCCAGCAGTGATGGAGAAGGGACGCAGGGGGGCTACACCTTC.

The rearrangement joins TRBV6-5 to TRBJ1-3; perhaps TRBD1 as D (5 bases). The germline V gene encodes CDR1 MNHEY and CDR2 SVGAGI. V was clipped by 6 bases and J by 1 base, with 13 bases between them. The CDR3 is made up of 15 amino acids. In DNA, the CDR3 is TGTGCCAGCAGCCGGGGGGATACTTCTGGAAACACCATATATTTT. Translation gives CASSRGDTSGNTIYF.

The V and J genes are TRBV6-1 and TRBJ2-5; D possibly corresponds to TRBD2 (6 bases). Trimming pared 2 bases from V and 5 bases from J, leaving 21 bases between. Germline V CDR1 and CDR2: MNHNS, SASEGT. The CDR3 is 17 residues long. This CDR3 reads CASSEKGWVGRIETQYF. CDR3 in DNA: TGTGCCAGCAGTGAAAAGGGATGGGTGGGGAGGATCGAGACCCAGTACTTC.